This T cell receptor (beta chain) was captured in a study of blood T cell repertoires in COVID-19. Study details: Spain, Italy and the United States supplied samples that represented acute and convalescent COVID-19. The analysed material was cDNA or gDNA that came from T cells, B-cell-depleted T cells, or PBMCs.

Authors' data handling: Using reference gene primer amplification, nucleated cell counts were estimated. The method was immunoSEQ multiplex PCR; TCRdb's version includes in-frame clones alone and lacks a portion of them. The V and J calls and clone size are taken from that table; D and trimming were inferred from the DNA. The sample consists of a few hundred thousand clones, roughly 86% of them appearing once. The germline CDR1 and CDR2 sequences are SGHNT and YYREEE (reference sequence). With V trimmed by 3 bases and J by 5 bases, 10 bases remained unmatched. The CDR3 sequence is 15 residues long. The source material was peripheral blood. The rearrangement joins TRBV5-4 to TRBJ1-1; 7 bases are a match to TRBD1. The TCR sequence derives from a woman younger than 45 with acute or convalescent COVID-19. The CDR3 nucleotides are TGTGCCAGCAGCTCAGGACAGGTCGCTTCTACTGAAGCTTTCTTT. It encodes CASSSGQVASTEAFF.